A single sample gave rise to the 32 T cell receptor beta chains below, sequenced in a study of T-cell memory formation after mild COVID-19. TCRdb fed the 5' RACE reads into MiXCR, producing one record per CDR3 protein. This table has about 560,000 distinct CDR3 sequences, about 18% appearing once. The sequencing sample was made of PBMCs or a T cell subset sorted from them (not recorded which). The receptors come from an adult woman who had mild COVID-19 (a few samples of this study predate the infection). Cell type and time point are not known.

The table lists this clonotype with a few counts. One end of the junction varies from germline; a read error may be responsible. The chain is built from TRBV24-1 and TRBJ1-1; no firm D call. This CDR3 is built from 12 residues. Germline CDR1 KGHDR, CDR2 SFDVKD. In DNA, the CDR3 is TGTGCCACCAGTGTTGGGGAGAGTACTGAAGCTTTT. Protein sequence: CATSVGESTEAF.

This clonotype was observed a few times. The rearrangement uses TRBV29-1 and TRBJ2-7; perhaps TRBD1 as D (5 bases). The germline CDR1 and CDR2 sequences are SQVTM and ANQGSEA. CDR3 length: 16 residues. Between the trimmed V and J ends, which lost 5 bases and 4 bases, there was a span of 24 bases. CDR3 nucleotide sequence: TGCAGCGTTCGACAGCCAGCTCCAGGAATTTTATACGAGCAGTACTTC. Encoded protein: CSVRQPAPGILYEQYF.

V and J are TRBV27 and TRBJ1-1; D gene ambiguous. Germline assignment: CDR1 MNHEY and CDR2 SMNVEV (reference sequence). The CDR3 totals 12 residues. The V end lost 9 bases, the J end lost 0 bases, and 8 bases lay between the germline ends. The CDR3 loop reads CASQGMNTEAFF. The CDR3 DNA reads TGTGCCAGTCAAGGAATGAACACTGAAGCTTTCTTT.

This clonotype has only a few counts. This chain connects TRBV15 to TRBJ2-3; the match to TRBD2 covers 7 bases. V lost 8 bases, J lost 0 bases, and 2 bases stayed unmatched. Germline V gene data show CDR1 as LNHNV and CDR2 as YYDKDF (reference sequence). CDR3 length: 13 amino acids. CDR3 amino acids: CATRGDSTDTQYF. The CDR3 bases are TGTGCCACCCGGGGGGATAGCACAGATACGCAGTATTTT.

CDR3 region: CASRIAGGISYEQYF. The CDR3 DNA sequence: TGTGCCAGCCGGATAGCGGGGGGGATTTCCTACGAGCAGTACTTC. The gene calls are TRBV6-6 and TRBJ2-7; 11 bases are shared with TRBD2. Germline loops: CDR1 MNHNY, CDR2 SVGAGI (reference sequence). CDR3 length: 15 residues. After removal of 8 bases from V and 1 base from J, the junction contained 7 bases not matched to a gene.

The chain is built from TRBV12-3 or TRBV12-4 and TRBJ2-3, with TRBD2 matching over 9 bases. The J segment lost 6 bases and the V segment lost 5 bases, leaving 9 bases of the junction unmatched. The CDR3 runs to 15 residues. The CDR3 nucleotides read TGTGCCAGCAGTGGACCGGGACTAGCATCCGATACGCAGTATTTT. It yields the protein CASSGPGLASDTQYF.

This clonotype was detected a few times. The chain carries TRBV29-1 and TRBJ2-1, with 9 bases lining up with TRBD1. Per the germline V gene, CDR1 is SQVTM and CDR2 is ANQGSEA. The CDR3 has 15 residues. With 5 bases clipped from V and 0 bases from J, the junction kept 5 bases outside the gene matches. CDR3 sequence: CSVHRGHSSYNEQFF. For the CDR3, the DNA is TGCAGCGTTCACAGGGGGCATAGCTCCTACAATGAGCAGTTCTTC.

The chain recombines TRBV11-1 with TRBJ2-7; TRBD1 agrees at 9 bases. V was pared by 2 bases and J by 1 base, with 6 bases of the junction left unmatched. Germline CDR1 reads SGHAT; CDR2 reads FQDESV (reference sequence). The CDR3 contains 16 residues. The CDR3 DNA reads TGTGCCAGCAGCTTATCTTGGACAGGGGCTTCCTACGAGCAGTACTTC. Residues: CASSLSWTGASYEQYF.

This clonotype was counted a few times. V usage is TRBV9 and J usage is TRBJ2-7; D is unclear. Per the germline V gene, CDR1 is SGDLS and CDR2 is YYNGEE. Trimming stripped 0 bases from V and 6 bases from J, with 10 bases between. This CDR3 has 13 amino acids. CDR3 DNA: TGTGCCAGCAGCGTAGGAAGGGTATCCGAGCAGTACTTC. Amino acids: CASSVGRVSEQYF.

This chain uses TRBV7-9 with TRBJ2-2, with 8 positions matching TRBD1. V trimming: 11 bases; J trimming: 0 bases; junction bases outside the gene matches: 8. The CDR3 is made up of 15 amino acids. The germline gives CDR1 SEHNR, CDR2 FQNEAQ (reference sequence). As DNA, the CDR3 is TGTGCCCCCTCCCCGGACAGGGCGAACACCGGGGAGCTGTTTTTT. This sequence encodes CAPSPDRANTGELFF.

This clonotype was detected only a few times. This rearrangement joins TRBV30 to TRBJ1-5, with D tentatively TRBD1 (5 bases). CDR1 and CDR2 (germline): GTSNPN, SVGIG (reference sequence). V was shortened by 7 bases and J by 6 bases, with 16 bases between the two germline ends. This CDR3 has 13 residues. CDR3 nucleotides: TGTGCCTCGTCCCGAGGGGAAAGTCAGCCCCAGCATTTT. Translating it yields CASSRGESQPQHF.

The chain employs TRBV7-2 and TRBJ2-5; no clear D gene. This CDR3 is 14 amino acids long. Germline CDR1 SGHTA, CDR2 FQGNSA. V lost 2 bases to trimming and J lost 5 bases, with 12 bases between them. The chain's CDR3 is CASSLLGLWETQYF. The DNA of the CDR3 is TGTGCCAGCAGCTTACTGGGCCTATGGGAGACCCAGTACTTC.

This chain joins TRBV6-5 and TRBJ1-2, with 10 bases matching TRBD1. Germline-derived CDR1 and CDR2 are MNHEY and SVGAGI. J was trimmed by 0 bases and V by 6 bases; bases with no gene match: 16. This CDR3 has 19 residues. The CDR3 sequence is CASSPDAGTGAIPNYGYTF. The CDR3 DNA reads as TGTGCCAGCAGCCCTGATGCCGGGACAGGGGCGATACCTAACTATGGCTACACCTTC.

V and J are TRBV27 and TRBJ1-2; 11 positions agree with TRBD1. Per germline, CDR1 MNHEY and CDR2 SMNVEV (reference sequence). The CDR3 has 16 amino acids. V trimming: 2 bases; J trimming: 6 bases; junction bases outside the gene matches: 8. The CDR3 DNA sequence: TGTGCCAGCAGTTTACTCCGGGACAGGGGGTACAATGGCTACACCTTC. Translation: CASSLLRDRGYNGYTF.

This chain uses TRBV7-3 with TRBJ2-1, with 11 bases matching TRBD2. Unmatched junction bases numbered 14, after V lost 4 bases and J lost 9 bases. This CDR3 is 17 amino acids long. Germline V gene sequence: CDR1 SGHTA, CDR2 FQGTGA. CDR3 sequence reads: CASSSTGLAGLTSEQFF. The CDR3 DNA follows: TGTGCCAGCAGCTCAACAGGACTAGCGGGCCTCACCTCTGAGCAGTTCTTC.

The sample holds a few counts of this clonotype. The chain employs TRBV5-4 and TRBJ1-1; D unresolved. Trimming pared 4 bases from V and 5 bases from J, leaving 9 bases between. The V gene's germline CDR1 is SGHNT and CDR2 YYREEE (reference sequence). The CDR3 consists of 12 residues. The CDR3: CASSKWDTEAFF. For the CDR3, the DNA is TGTGCCAGCAGCAAGTGGGATACTGAAGCTTTCTTT.

The chain uses TRBV6-1 and TRBJ1-2; 7 bases fit TRBD1. CDR1 is MNHNS and CDR2 is SASEGT in the germline V gene. This CDR3 contains 16 residues. V lost 2 bases and J lost 3; bases outside the gene matches: 9. In DNA form, the CDR3 reads TGTGCCAGCAGTGAATCGCAAAGACAGGGATACTATGGCTACACCTTC. Protein sequence: CASSESQRQGYYGYTF.

The V call is TRBV7-8, the J call TRBJ1-1, with D maybe TRBD1 (5 bases). Germline V gene sequence: CDR1 SGHVS, CDR2 FQNEAQ. With 0 bases removed from V and 1 base from J, the gap between germline ends came to 15 bases. This CDR3 has 17 residues. The CDR3 nucleotides read TGTGCCAGCAGCTTAGCGCGTGTCGGGGGACGGAACACTGAAGCTTTCTTT. Amino acid sequence: CASSLARVGGRNTEAFF.

The sample holds many counts of this clonotype. The chain recombines TRBV29-1 with TRBJ1-1; D might be TRBD1 (6 bases). CDR1 and CDR2 (germline): SQVTM, ANQGSEA. The CDR3 totals 12 residues. The V end lost 7 bases, the J end lost 1 base, and 10 bases lay between the germline ends. The CDR3 reads CSANRANTEAFF. The CDR3 DNA is TGCAGCGCCAACAGGGCGAACACTGAAGCTTTCTTT.

This clonotype came up a few times. The V gene is TRBV7-9, the J gene TRBJ1-1; D uncertain. The CDR3 is 18 amino acids. Germline values: CDR1 SEHNR, CDR2 FQNEAQ (reference sequence). V was trimmed by 2 bases and J by 10 bases, leaving 29 bases between them. The CDR3 protein is CASSLSIPGGWANSGAFF. The CDR3 DNA sequence: TGTGCCAGCAGCTTATCGATCCCCGGAGGTTGGGCTAATTCGGGAGCTTTCTTT.

V gene TRBV6-5 combines with J gene TRBJ1-6; D not resolved. This CDR3 contains 13 residues. Germline V gene lookup returns CDR1 MNHEY and CDR2 SVGAGI. Trimming pared 6 bases from V and 5 bases from J, leaving 8 bases between. The CDR3 nucleotides read TGTGCCAGCAGACCTCCCCATAATTCACCCCTCCACTTT. Its protein product is CASRPPHNSPLHF.

CDR3 in amino acids: CASSELGETQYF. The CDR3 DNA reads TGTGCCAGCAGTGAATTGGGCGAGACCCAGTACTTC. The chain links TRBV25-1 to TRBJ2-5; D gene ambiguous. There are 12 residues in the CDR3. Germline CDR1 is MGHDK and CDR2 is SYGVNS. Deletions cut 1 base from V and 5 bases from J, with 5 bases between.

The chain links TRBV24-1 to TRBJ2-7; 7 bases fit TRBD1. After removal of 3 bases from V and 2 bases from J, the junction contained 6 bases not matched to a gene. CDR1 and CDR2 from the germline V gene are KGHDR and SFDVKD. The CDR3 loop spans 15 amino acids. The CDR3 here is CATSDPRDRTYEQYF. CDR3 DNA sequence: TGTGCCACCAGTGATCCAAGGGACAGAACCTACGAGCAGTACTTC.

The chain joins TRBV6-2 or TRBV6-3 to TRBJ2-3, with 7 bases lining up with TRBD2. The germline V gene encodes CDR1 MNHEY and CDR2 SVGEGT. After removal of 0 bases from V and 0 bases from J, the junction contained 6 bases not matched to a gene. This CDR3 is 17 amino acids long. CDR3 amino acids: CASSYSRGKESTDTQYF. CDR3 in DNA: TGTGCCAGCAGTTACTCGCGGGGGAAAGAAAGCACAGATACGCAGTATTTT.

The chain employs TRBV7-3 and TRBJ2-1; 7 bases align to TRBD2. CDR3 size: 15 residues. V shed 2 bases and J 3 bases; nucleotides not matched to a gene: 4. Germline assignment: CDR1 SGHTA and CDR2 FQGTGA. The CDR3 DNA sequence: TGTGCCAGCAGCTTAGCGGGGGATTACTACAATGAGCAGTTCTTC. Translated: CASSLAGDYYNEQFF.

The rearrangement uses TRBV6-5 and TRBJ1-2; 9 positions agree with TRBD1. Germline V gene data show CDR1 as MNHEY and CDR2 as SVGAGI. Trimming cost V 7 bases and J 6 bases; bases outside gene matches: 12. The CDR3 runs to 15 residues. Here the CDR3 reads CASTGSDRGFDGYTF. As DNA, the CDR3 is TGTGCCAGCACTGGTTCGGACAGGGGCTTCGATGGCTACACCTTC.

This chain connects TRBV4-3 to TRBJ2-2; D is uncertain. Per germline, CDR1 LGHNA and CDR2 YSLEER. V shed 0 bases and J shed 4 bases, with 9 bases lying between them. This CDR3 has 15 amino acids. CDR3 bases: TGCGCCAGCAGCCAAGATCCTCGGGCCACCGGGGAGCTGTTTTTT. Residues: CASSQDPRATGELFF.

J is TRBJ2-5 and V is TRBV18; 7 bases align to TRBD1. The CDR3 runs to 16 residues. J was trimmed by 5 bases and V by 4 bases; bases with no gene match: 13. The V gene's germline CDR1 is KGHSH and CDR2 LQKENI. The CDR3 loop is CASSRTTGETGETQYF. The CDR3 bases are TGTGCCAGCTCACGTACTACAGGGGAGACAGGGGAGACCCAGTACTTC.

This clonotype occurred once. The DNA of the CDR3 is TGTGCCAGCAGCCAAGATAGCCTGGGGGCCCTGGGGACCTACGAGCAGTACTTC. This gives the protein CASSQDSLGALGTYEQYF. The rearrangement joins TRBV4-2 to TRBJ2-7; possible D gene TRBD1, 6 bases. Per germline, CDR1 LGHNA and CDR2 YNFKEQ. This CDR3 comprises 18 residues. V lost 0 bases to trimming and J lost 2 bases, with 20 bases between them.

This clonotype was seen a few times. The genes are TRBV29-1 and TRBJ2-1, with TRBD2 matching over 9 bases. This CDR3 comprises 15 residues. Looked up from germline, CDR1 is SQVTM and CDR2 is ANQGSEA. Losses at the gene ends were 4 bases for V and 7 bases for J; bases not matched to a gene: 11. Here the CDR3 DNA reads TGCAGCGTTGTACCGTGGACTAGCGCAGGGAATGAGCAGTTCTTC. Its protein product is CSVVPWTSAGNEQFF.

The CDR3 DNA reads as TGCAGCGCCCTGAAGGGGCAGGGCCGCTATGGCTACACCTTC. Protein: CSALKGQGRYGYTF. The gene calls are TRBV29-1 and TRBJ1-2, with D maybe TRBD1 (5 bases). The CDR3 spans 14 residues. The germline V and J ends were trimmed by 7 bases and 4 bases, with 19 bases remaining between them. Germline V CDR1 and CDR2: SQVTM, ANQGSEA.

This clonotype was seen only a few times. The chain links TRBV20-1 to TRBJ1-6, with D possibly matching TRBD1 (5 bases). The germline gives CDR1 DFQATT, CDR2 SNEGSKA (reference sequence). The CDR3 extends over 14 amino acids. V lost 6 bases to trimming and J lost 7 bases, with 16 bases between them. The CDR3 loop is CSAETRGGNSPLHF. Written as DNA, the CDR3 is TGCAGTGCCGAGACTAGGGGAGGGAATTCACCCCTCCACTTT.